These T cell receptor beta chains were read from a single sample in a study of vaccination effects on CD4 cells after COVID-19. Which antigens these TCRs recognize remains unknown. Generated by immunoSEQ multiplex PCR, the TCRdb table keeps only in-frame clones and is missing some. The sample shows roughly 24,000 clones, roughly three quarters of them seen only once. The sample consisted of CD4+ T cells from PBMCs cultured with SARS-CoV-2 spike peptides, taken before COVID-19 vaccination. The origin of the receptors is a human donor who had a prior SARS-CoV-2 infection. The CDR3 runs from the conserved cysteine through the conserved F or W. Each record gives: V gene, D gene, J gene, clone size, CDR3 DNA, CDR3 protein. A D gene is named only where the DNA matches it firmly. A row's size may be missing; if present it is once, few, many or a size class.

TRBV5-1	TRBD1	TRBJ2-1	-	TGCGCCAGCAGCTTGGTTCCGGGACAGGGCTACAATGAGCAGTTCTTC	CASSLVPGQGYNEQFF
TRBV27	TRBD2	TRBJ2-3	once	TGTGCCAGCAGTTCTAGCGGGGGGGCGGCAGATACGCAGTATTTT	CASSSSGGAADTQYF
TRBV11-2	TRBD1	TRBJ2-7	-	TGTGCCAGCAGCACTTGGACAGGGGAAGGGTCCTACGAGCAGTACTTC	CASSTWTGEGSYEQYF
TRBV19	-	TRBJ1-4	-	TGTGCCAGTACTCCTTACAGGGACGGGGAAAAACTGTTTTTT	CASTPYRDGEKLFF
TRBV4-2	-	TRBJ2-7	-	TGTGCCAGCAGCCAAGATTTAAACTCCTACGAGCAGTACTTC	CASSQDLNSYEQYF
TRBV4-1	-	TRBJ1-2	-	TGCGCCAGCAGACCGACAGGAGGGTTAAGGCATGGCTACACCTTC	CASRPTGGLRHGYTF
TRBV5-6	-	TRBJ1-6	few	TGTGCCAGCAGCCCAGCCGGGGGCCGATATAATTCACCCCTCCACTTT	CASSPAGGRYNSPLHF
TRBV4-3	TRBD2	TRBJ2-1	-	TGCGCCAGCAGCCAAGATAGACTAGCGGGGAACAATGAGCAGTTCTTC	CASSQDRLAGNNEQFF
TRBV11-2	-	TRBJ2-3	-	TGTGCCAGCAGCTTTCGGACGGGGAGCACAGATACGCAGTATTTT	CASSFRTGSTDTQYF
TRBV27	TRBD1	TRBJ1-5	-	TGTGCCAGCAGCGACCGGGACAGGGGGAATCAGCCCCAGCATTTT	CASSDRDRGNQPQHF
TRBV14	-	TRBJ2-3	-	TGTGCCAGCAGCCTCCTACGGGGGCTGGATACGCAGTATTTT	CASSLLRGLDTQYF
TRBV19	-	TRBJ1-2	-	TGTGCCAGTAGCCTTCTCGGGAGGGGTTTCTATGGCTACACCTTC	CASSLLGRGFYGYTF
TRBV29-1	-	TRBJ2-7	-	TGCAGCGTTGCCCGGGACGCCTACGAGCAGTACTTC	CSVARDAYEQYF
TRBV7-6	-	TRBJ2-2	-	TGTGCCAGCAGCTTGCAATACACCGGGGAGCTGTTTTTT	CASSLQYTGELFF
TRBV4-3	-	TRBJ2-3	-	TGCGCCAGCAGCCATAGACAACACACAGATACGCAGTATTTT	CASSHRQHTDTQYF
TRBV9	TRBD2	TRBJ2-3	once	TGTGCCAGCAGCGTAGGGGCTAGCGGGGCTCTCACAGATACGCAGTATTTT	CASSVGASGALTDTQYF
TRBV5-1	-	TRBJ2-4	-	TGCGCCAGCAGCATGACATCGACCCTAGCCAAAAACATTCAGTACTTC	CASSMTSTLAKNIQYF
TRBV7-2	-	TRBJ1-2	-	TGTGCCAGCAGCTTTAGTCTACAGAACTATGGCTACACCTTC	CASSFSLQNYGYTF
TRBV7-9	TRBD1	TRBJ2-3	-	TGTGCCAGCAGCTTGGGGGACAGGGCCACAGATACGCAGTATTTT	CASSLGDRATDTQYF
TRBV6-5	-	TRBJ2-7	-	TGTGCCAGCAGTTACTCGAGTACGTACAAACAGGAGCAGTACTTC	CASSYSSTYKQEQYF
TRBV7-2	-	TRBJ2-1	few	TGTGCCAGCAGCTTAGTTTCAAACGGCAATGAGCAGTTCTTC	CASSLVSNGNEQFF
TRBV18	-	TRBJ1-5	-	TGTGCCAGCTCACCCGACAGGAATCAGCCCCAGCATTTT	CASSPDRNQPQHF
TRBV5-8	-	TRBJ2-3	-	TGTGCCAGCAGCTTGCGGACAGTCACAGATACGCAGTATTTT	CASSLRTVTDTQYF
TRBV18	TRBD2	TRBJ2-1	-	TGTGCCAGCTCACCGCTAGCGGGGGTCAGGGTGAACAATGAGCAGTTCTTC	CASSPLAGVRVNNEQFF
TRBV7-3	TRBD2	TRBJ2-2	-	TGTGCCAGCAGCCAAGAGGGGGTAGCGGGAGACACCGGGGAGCTGTTTTTT	CASSQEGVAGDTGELFF
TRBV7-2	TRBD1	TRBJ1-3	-	TGTGCCAGCAGCCTACAACCCTCGACAGGGCCAAACTCTGGAAACACCATATATTTT	CASSLQPSTGPNSGNTIYF
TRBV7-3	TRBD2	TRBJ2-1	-	TGTGCCAGCAGCCGACCAAAAGGTAGCGGGAGGGCCGGCTCCTACAATGAGCAGTTCTTC	CASSRPKGSGRAGSYNEQFF
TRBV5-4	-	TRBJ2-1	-	TGTGCCAGCAGCTTGGACTATTTCAATGAGCAGTTCTTC	CASSLDYFNEQFF
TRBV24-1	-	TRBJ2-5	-	TGTGCCACCAGTGAACCTAGGGATCAAGAGACCCAGTACTTC	CATSEPRDQETQYF
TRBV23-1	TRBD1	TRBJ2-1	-	TGCGCCATCGCCTCCCGGGACAGGGGAATGGGTTTGGAGTTCTTC	CAIASRDRGMGLEFF
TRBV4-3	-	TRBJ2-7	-	TGCGCCAGCAGCCAAGTTGCAGGGGGGTCCTACGAGCAGTACTTC	CASSQVAGGSYEQYF
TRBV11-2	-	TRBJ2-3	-	TGTGCCAGCAGCCCTAGACAGGCTACCAGCACAGATACGCAGTATTTT	CASSPRQATSTDTQYF
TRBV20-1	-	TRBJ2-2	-	TGCAGTGCTAGTGGGAGGCTGAACACCGGGGAGCTGTTTTTT	CSASGRLNTGELFF
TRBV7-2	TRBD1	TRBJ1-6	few	TGTGCCAGCAGCTTCGACAGGGGATATAATTCACCCCTCCACTTT	CASSFDRGYNSPLHF
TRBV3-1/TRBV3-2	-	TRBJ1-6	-	TGTGCCAGCAGAAATACCGGGCGAGCGGATAATTCACCCCTCCACTTT	CASRNTGRADNSPLHF
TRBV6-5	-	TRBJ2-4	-	TGTGCCAGCCGCGCGGGGCTGCCCAAAAACATTCAGTACTTC	CASRAGLPKNIQYF
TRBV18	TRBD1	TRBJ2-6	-	TGTGCCAGCTCACCAGCTCTACAGGGGACGATCAAATTTAGCTCTGGGGCCAACGTCCTGACTTTC	CASSPALQGTIKFSSGANVLTF
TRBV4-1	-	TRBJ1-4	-	TGCGCCAGCAGCCAGGGGGCGCGGGCTAATGAAAAACTGTTTTTT	CASSQGARANEKLFF
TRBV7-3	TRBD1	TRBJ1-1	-	TGTGCCAGCAGCTTACAGGGGGGAACTGAAGCTTTCTTT	CASSLQGGTEAFF
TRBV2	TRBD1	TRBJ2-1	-	TGTGCCAGCGGGGGACAGGGGGCGCAAAATGAGCAGTTCTTC	CASGGQGAQNEQFF
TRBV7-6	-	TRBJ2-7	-	TGTGCCAGCAGCCCTGGCCCGAGGAGCTCCTACGAGCAGTACTTC	CASSPGPRSSYEQYF
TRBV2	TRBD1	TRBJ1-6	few	TGTGCCAGCAGGCGATCACTCCGGGACAGGGAACAGGGGCGTTCACCCCTCCACTTT	CASRRSLRDREQGRSPLHF
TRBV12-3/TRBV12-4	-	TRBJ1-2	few	TGTGCCAGCAGTTTTGGCCCTAACTATGGCTACACCTTC	CASSFGPNYGYTF
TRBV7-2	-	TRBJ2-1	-	TGTGCCAGCAGCTTAGTTGTGGGGGCCAATGTTGAGCAGTTCTTC	CASSLVVGANVEQFF